This T cell receptor (beta chain) was sequenced in a study of glioma-infiltrating T cells after dendritic cell vaccination. Study-wide background: Patients had newly diagnosed or recurrent glioblastoma and received dendritic cell vaccines. The study, taken as a whole, reports: Complete blood and tumor specimen sets were limited to few patients.

The V gene lost 3 bases and the J gene lost 3 bases, with 11 bases spanning the gap. The CDR3 loop spans 15 amino acids. Looked up from germline, CDR1 is MNHNS and CDR2 is SASEGT. Profiled with immunoSEQ multiplex PCR; TCRdb holds only in-frame clones, not every one. The repertoire holds roughly 52,000 clones, with about 85% as singletons. About this clone: What it recognizes is unknown.

Selection required adequate fresh-frozen tumor tissue plus more than two years' survival data. The TCR was taken from a human donor with glioblastoma. The specimen comprised blood, sampled before dendritic cell vaccination. V gene TRBV6-1 combines with J gene TRBJ2-2; possible D gene TRBD2, 6 bases. The CDR3 DNA reads TGTGCCAGCAGTGATAAGGGGAGGCACACCGGGGAGCTGTTTTTT. Residues: CASSDKGRHTGELFF.